The entry below gives a single TCR beta chain sequence along with its context. This sample was taken from a study of blood T cell repertoires in COVID-19. CDR3 size: 14 residues. The germline V and J ends were trimmed by 3 bases and 4 bases, with 11 bases remaining between them. Per the germline V gene, CDR1 is MNHEY and CDR2 is SVGEGT. Measured with immunoSEQ multiplex PCR; TCRdb has only the in-frame clones, and not every one. The sample holds around 250,000 clones, 85% seen once. The receptor's source is a man aged 45-60 years with active or convalescent COVID-19. The sequenced material came from peripheral blood. The chain is built from TRBV6-2 or TRBV6-3 and TRBJ2-3; a weak D match, TRBD2 (5 bases). Written as DNA, the CDR3 is TGTGCCAGCAGTTATTACAGCGGACCAGATACGCAGTATTTT. Its translation: CASSYYSGPDTQYF.